The rows below give T cell receptor beta chains drawn from one sample of a study of Graves' ophthalmopathy and Graves' hyperthyroidism. TCRdb analysed the multiplex PCR reads with MiXCR anew, one entry per CDR3 protein. The sample has 150,000 to 200,000 distinct CDR3 sequences; approximately 40% are singletons. The specimen was peripheral blood. The receptors stem from a man between 25 and 39 years old with Graves' ophthalmopathy. Each CDR3 is given with its conserved first and last residue. The order of the fields is D gene, clone size, J gene, V gene, CDR3 protein, CDR3 DNA. A D gene is named only where the DNA matches it firmly. The listing skips clone size in some rows; elsewhere it reads once, few, many or a size class.

NA	NA	TRBJ1-1	TRBV28	CASSLEGLRDTEAFF	TGTGCCAGCAGTTTGGAGGGACTACGGGACACTGAAGCTTTCTTT
NA	few	TRBJ2-7	TRBV24-1	CATSDTFNEQYF	TGTGCCACCAGCGACACCTTTAACGAGCAGTACTTC
TRBD2	many	TRBJ2-5	TRBV6-7	CASSLAGGGETQYF	TGTGCCAGCAGTCTAGCGGGAGGAGGAGAGACCCAGTACTTC
NA	NA	TRBJ1-1	TRBV28	CASSSNSHTEAFF	TGTGCCAGCAGTTCAAACTCGCACACTGAAGCTTTCTTT
TRBD1	many	TRBJ1-1	TRBV29-1	CSVGQGTNTEAFF	TGCAGCGTTGGACAGGGGACGAACACTGAAGCTTTCTTT
NA	many	TRBJ2-2	TRBV7-8	CASSPFGGITGELFF	TGTGCCAGCAGCCCATTTGGGGGTATCACCGGGGAGCTGTTTTTT
NA	many	TRBJ1-5	TRBV6-1	CASSPWTDSVQPQHF	TGTGCCAGCAGTCCATGGACAGACTCAGTTCAGCCCCAGCATTTT
TRBD1	many	TRBJ2-5	TRBV12-3/TRBV12-4	CASSGDRGRLETQYF	TGTGCCAGCAGTGGGGACAGGGGGCGTTTAGAGACCCAGTACTTC
NA	medium-sized	TRBJ2-2	TRBV6-4	CASSEGAETGELFF	TGTGCCAGCAGTGAAGGGGCCGAAACCGGGGAGCTGTTTTTT
NA	many	TRBJ1-2	TRBV12-3/TRBV12-4	CASSPTGSSAAYGYTF	TGTGCCAGCAGTCCGACCGGCAGCTCGGCGGCCTATGGCTACACCTTC
NA	NA	TRBJ1-1	TRBV28	CASSYPTGHRNTEAFF	TGTGCCAGCAGTTACCCGACGGGACACAGGAACACTGAAGCTTTCTTT
TRBD2	many	TRBJ2-2	TRBV6-2/TRBV6-3	CACRQGTSDTGELFF	TGTGCCTGTAGGCAAGGGACTAGTGACACCGGGGAGCTGTTTTTT
NA	NA	TRBJ1-1	TRBV20-1	CSARDPARGTEAFF	TGCAGTGCTAGGGATCCGGCCCGGGGCACTGAAGCTTTCTTT
NA	NA	TRBJ2-7	TRBV28	CASNSGPPSSYEQYF	TGTGCCAGCAATTCCGGGCCACCGAGCTCCTACGAGCAGTACTTC
NA	NA	TRBJ1-2	TRBV10-3	CAISGKKNYGYTF	TGTGCCATCAGCGGCAAAAAGAACTATGGCTACACCTTC
NA	many	TRBJ2-4	TRBV27	CASSSGDDKNIQYF	TGTGCCAGCAGTTCGGGGGATGACAAAAACATTCAGTACTTC
NA	NA	TRBJ2-5	TRBV7-3	CASSRGPGEETQYF	TGTGCCAGCAGCCGGGGACCAGGGGAAGAGACCCAGTACTTC
TRBD1	many	TRBJ1-6	TRBV6-1	CAVQGGAYSPLHF	TGTGCCGTGCAAGGGGGCGCCTATTCACCCCTCCACTTT
TRBD2	NA	TRBJ2-5	TRBV28	CASTQLAQETQYF	TGTGCCAGCACTCAACTAGCGCAAGAGACCCAGTACTTC
NA	NA	TRBJ1-6	TRBV20-1	CSARDENSPLHF	TGCAGTGCTAGAGACGAGAATTCACCCCTCCACTTT
NA	many	TRBJ1-2	TRBV30	CAWSLPGGGYTF	TGTGCCTGGAGTTTACCGGGGGGGGGCTACACCTTC
TRBD1	many	TRBJ2-7	TRBV20-1	CSAGGTRGQGSYEQYF	TGCAGTGCGGGAGGGACCCGGGGACAGGGTTCCTACGAGCAGTACTTC
TRBD2	NA	TRBJ2-7	TRBV28	CASISAGASSYEQYF	TGTGCCAGCATATCAGCGGGGGCCTCCTCCTACGAGCAGTACTTC
NA	NA	TRBJ1-6	TRBV28	CASSLYYGDSPLHF	TGTGCCAGCAGTTTATATTACGGGGATTCACCCCTCCACTTT
NA	few	TRBJ1-5	TRBV6-1	CASTIDRYNQPQHF	TGTGCCAGCACAATTGACAGATACAATCAGCCCCAGCATTTT
NA	many	TRBJ2-7	TRBV7-2	CASSPVSFRSYEQYF	TGTGCCAGCAGCCCCGTGTCCTTTAGATCCTACGAGCAGTACTTC
NA	many	TRBJ2-7	TRBV29-1	CSVEDPRGGFEQYF	TGCAGCGTTGAAGATCCCAGGGGGGGGTTCGAGCAGTACTTC
TRBD1	many	TRBJ1-1	TRBV4-2	CASSLRTGANTEAFF	TGTGCCAGCAGCCTCCGGACAGGGGCGAACACTGAAGCTTTCTTT
TRBD1	many	TRBJ1-2	TRBV28	CASSSPGQGIGGYTF	TGTGCCAGCAGTTCACCGGGACAGGGAATCGGGGGCTACACCTTC
TRBD2	many	TRBJ2-5	TRBV20-1	CSARDLSGRYQETQYF	TGCAGTGCTAGAGATCTAAGCGGGAGGTACCAAGAGACCCAGTACTTC
NA	NA	TRBJ1-5	TRBV4-3	CASSQDRGSDQPQHF	TGCGCCAGCAGCCAAGACAGGGGATCGGATCAGCCCCAGCATTTT
NA	many	TRBJ1-1	TRBV7-9	CASSQGRVTEAFF	TGTGCCAGCAGCCAGGGCCGGGTGACTGAAGCTTTCTTT
NA	many	TRBJ1-2	TRBV24-1	CATSESGPRGYTF	TGTGCCACCAGTGAATCCGGGCCTCGAGGCTACACCTTC
NA	many	TRBJ2-7	TRBV7-9	CASSSPKGAGYEQYF	TGTGCCAGCAGCTCCCCGAAGGGAGCGGGCTACGAGCAGTACTTC
TRBD1	NA	TRBJ1-6	TRBV28	CASQNRDSYSPLHF	TGTGCCAGTCAAAACCGGGACAGCTATTCACCCCTCCACTTT
TRBD2	NA	TRBJ2-7	TRBV12-3/TRBV12-4	CASSSGVAGGYSEQYF	TGTGCCAGCAGTTCCGGGGTAGCGGGAGGGTATTCCGAGCAGTACTTC
TRBD1	many	TRBJ2-7	TRBV10-3	CAINPGQGTYEQYF	TGTGCCATCAATCCGGGACAGGGAACCTACGAGCAGTACTTC
NA	many	TRBJ1-1	TRBV6-5	CASRLTRVTEASF	TGTGCCAGCAGATTAACCAGGGTCACTGAAGCTTCCTTT
NA	NA	TRBJ1-6	TRBV28	CASSSLALLTNSPLHF	TGTGCCAGCAGTTCCTTGGCACTCCTAACGAATTCACCCCTCCACTTT
NA	many	TRBJ2-7	TRBV14	CASSQAWDGPYEQYF	TGTGCCAGCAGCCAAGCATGGGACGGACCCTACGAGCAGTACTTC
NA	NA	TRBJ1-2	TRBV12-3/TRBV12-4	CASSFWRAGPYGYTF	TGTGCCAGCAGTTTCTGGCGGGCAGGACCGTATGGCTACACCTTC
NA	NA	TRBJ2-5	TRBV24-1	CATATGIEETQYF	TGTGCCACCGCGACGGGCATCGAAGAGACCCAGTACTTC
NA	many	TRBJ2-5	TRBV6-5	CASSYSPRETQYF	TGTGCCAGCAGTTACTCGCCACGAGAGACCCAGTACTTC
TRBD1	many	TRBJ2-1	TRBV12-3/TRBV12-4	CASSPRLGQGLEQFF	TGTGCCAGCAGTCCACGGCTGGGACAGGGACTTGAGCAGTTCTTC
NA	many	TRBJ2-7	TRBV4-2	CASSQDPQRPSPYEQYF	TGTGCCAGCAGCCAAGATCCCCAGCGGCCGTCTCCCTACGAGCAGTACTTC
NA	NA	TRBJ2-5	TRBV7-6	CASSVTQETQYF	TGTGCCAGCAGCGTAACACAAGAGACCCAGTACTTC
NA	many	TRBJ2-7	TRBV11-3	CASSFSGYEQYF	TGTGCCAGCAGCTTCTCAGGGTACGAGCAGTACTTC
TRBD1	many	TRBJ1-5	TRBV6-2/TRBV6-3	CASSYSVRRDSYSNQPQHF	TGTGCCAGCAGTTACTCGGTCCGGCGGGACAGCTATAGCAATCAGCCCCAGCATTTT
TRBD2	many	TRBJ2-7	TRBV6-4	CASRRAPGLAGKSSEQYF	TGTGCCAGCAGGCGCGCCCCGGGACTAGCGGGGAAGAGCAGCGAGCAGTACTTC
NA	NA	TRBJ2-5	TRBV6-4	CASSDMGGRQETQYF	TGTGCCAGCAGTGATATGGGTGGTCGTCAAGAGACCCAGTACTTC
NA	many	TRBJ1-5	TRBV20-1	CSAEQGFGSNQPQHF	TGCAGTGCCGAACAGGGTTTCGGGAGCAATCAGCCCCAGCATTTT
NA	once	TRBJ1-1	TRBV28	CASSSDQGHTEAFF	TGTGCCAGCAGTTCGGACCAAGGGCACACTGAAGCTTTCTTT
NA	many	TRBJ2-7	TRBV12-3/TRBV12-4	CASSGGQSSYEQYF	TGTGCCAGCAGCGGCGGCCAAAGCTCCTACGAGCAGTACTTC